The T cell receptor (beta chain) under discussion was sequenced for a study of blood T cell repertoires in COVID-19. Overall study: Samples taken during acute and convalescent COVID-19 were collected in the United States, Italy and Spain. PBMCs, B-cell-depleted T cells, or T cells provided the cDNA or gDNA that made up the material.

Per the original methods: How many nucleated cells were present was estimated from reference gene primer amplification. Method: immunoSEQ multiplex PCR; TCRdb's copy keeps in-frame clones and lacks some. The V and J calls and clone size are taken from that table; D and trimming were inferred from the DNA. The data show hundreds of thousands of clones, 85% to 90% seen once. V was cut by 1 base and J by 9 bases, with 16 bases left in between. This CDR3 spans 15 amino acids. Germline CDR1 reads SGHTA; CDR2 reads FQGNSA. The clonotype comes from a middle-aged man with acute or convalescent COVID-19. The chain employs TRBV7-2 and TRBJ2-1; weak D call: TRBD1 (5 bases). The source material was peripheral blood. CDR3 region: CASSLGTLSSGEQFF. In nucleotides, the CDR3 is TGTGCCAGCAGCTTAGGGACACTAAGTTCGGGTGAGCAGTTCTTC.